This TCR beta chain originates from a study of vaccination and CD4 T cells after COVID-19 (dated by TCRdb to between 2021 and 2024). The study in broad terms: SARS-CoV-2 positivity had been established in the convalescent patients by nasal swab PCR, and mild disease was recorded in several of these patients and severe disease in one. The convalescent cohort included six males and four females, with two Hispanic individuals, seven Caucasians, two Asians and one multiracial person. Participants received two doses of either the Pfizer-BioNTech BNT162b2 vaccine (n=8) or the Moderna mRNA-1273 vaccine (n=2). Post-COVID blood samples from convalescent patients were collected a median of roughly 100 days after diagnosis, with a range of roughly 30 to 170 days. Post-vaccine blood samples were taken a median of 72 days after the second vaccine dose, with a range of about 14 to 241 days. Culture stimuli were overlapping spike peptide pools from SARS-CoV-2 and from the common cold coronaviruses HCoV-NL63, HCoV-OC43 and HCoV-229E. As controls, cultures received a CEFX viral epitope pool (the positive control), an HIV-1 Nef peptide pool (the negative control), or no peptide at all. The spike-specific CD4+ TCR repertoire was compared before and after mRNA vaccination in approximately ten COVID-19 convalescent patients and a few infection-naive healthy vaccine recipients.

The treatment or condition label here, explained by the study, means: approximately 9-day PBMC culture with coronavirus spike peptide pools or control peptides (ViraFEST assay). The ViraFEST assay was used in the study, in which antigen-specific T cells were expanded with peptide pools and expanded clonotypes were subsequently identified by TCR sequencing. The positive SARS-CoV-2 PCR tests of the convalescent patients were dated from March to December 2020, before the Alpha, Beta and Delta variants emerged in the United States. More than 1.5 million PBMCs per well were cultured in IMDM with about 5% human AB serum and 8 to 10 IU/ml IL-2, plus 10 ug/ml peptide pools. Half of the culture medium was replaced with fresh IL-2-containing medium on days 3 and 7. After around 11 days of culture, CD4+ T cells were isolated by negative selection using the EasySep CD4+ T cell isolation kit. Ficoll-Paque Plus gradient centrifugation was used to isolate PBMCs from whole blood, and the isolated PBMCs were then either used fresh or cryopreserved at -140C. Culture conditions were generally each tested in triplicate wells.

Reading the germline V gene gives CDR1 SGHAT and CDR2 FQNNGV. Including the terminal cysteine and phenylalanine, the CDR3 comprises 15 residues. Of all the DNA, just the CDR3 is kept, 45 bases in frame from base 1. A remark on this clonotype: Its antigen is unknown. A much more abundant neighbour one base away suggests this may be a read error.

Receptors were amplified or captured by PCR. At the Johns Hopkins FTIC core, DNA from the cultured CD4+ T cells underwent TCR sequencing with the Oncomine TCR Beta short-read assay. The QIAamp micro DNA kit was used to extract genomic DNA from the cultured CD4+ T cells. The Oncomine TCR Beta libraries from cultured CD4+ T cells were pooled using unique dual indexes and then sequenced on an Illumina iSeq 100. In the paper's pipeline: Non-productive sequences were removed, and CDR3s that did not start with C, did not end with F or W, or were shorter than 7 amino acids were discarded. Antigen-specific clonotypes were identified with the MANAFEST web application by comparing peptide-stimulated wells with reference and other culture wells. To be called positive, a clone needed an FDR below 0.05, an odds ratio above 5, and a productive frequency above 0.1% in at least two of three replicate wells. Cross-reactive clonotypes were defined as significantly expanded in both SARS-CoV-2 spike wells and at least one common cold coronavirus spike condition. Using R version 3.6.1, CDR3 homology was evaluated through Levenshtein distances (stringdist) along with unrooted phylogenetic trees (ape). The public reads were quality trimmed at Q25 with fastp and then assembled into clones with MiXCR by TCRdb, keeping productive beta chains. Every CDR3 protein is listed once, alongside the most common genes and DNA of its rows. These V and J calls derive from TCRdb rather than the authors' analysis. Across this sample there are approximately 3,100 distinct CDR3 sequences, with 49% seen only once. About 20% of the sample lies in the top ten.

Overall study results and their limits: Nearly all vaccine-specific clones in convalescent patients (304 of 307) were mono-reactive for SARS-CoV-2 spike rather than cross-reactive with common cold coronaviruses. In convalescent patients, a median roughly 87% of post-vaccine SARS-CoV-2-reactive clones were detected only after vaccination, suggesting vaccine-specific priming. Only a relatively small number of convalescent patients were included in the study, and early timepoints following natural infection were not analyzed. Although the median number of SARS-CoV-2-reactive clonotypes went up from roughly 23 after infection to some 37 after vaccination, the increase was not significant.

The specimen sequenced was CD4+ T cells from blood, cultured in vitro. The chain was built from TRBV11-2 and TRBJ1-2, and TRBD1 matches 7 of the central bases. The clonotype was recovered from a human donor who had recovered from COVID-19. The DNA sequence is TGTGCCAGCAGCATAGACTCGACAGGGCTATATGGCTACACCTTC. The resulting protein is CASSIDSTGLYGYTF.